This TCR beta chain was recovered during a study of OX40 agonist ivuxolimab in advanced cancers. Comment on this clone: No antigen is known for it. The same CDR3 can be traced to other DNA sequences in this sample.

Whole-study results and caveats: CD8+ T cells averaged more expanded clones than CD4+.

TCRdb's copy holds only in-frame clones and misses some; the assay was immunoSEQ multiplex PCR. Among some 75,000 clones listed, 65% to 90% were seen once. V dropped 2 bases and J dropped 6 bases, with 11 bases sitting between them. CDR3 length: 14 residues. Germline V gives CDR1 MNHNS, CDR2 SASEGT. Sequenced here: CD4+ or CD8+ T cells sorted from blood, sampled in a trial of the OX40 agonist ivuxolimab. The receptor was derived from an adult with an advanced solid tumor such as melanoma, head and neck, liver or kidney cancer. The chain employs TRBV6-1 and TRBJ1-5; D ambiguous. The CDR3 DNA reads TGTGCCAGCAGTGAAATTGGCGTTGGTCAGCCCCAGCATTTT. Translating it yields CASSEIGVGQPQHF.